The sequence of this TCR beta chain was determined in a study of control samples from healthy donors and cancer patients. This CDR3 comprises 15 residues. Germline CDR1 reads SGDLS; CDR2 reads YYNGEE. V was trimmed by 7 bases and J by 4 bases, leaving 18 bases between them. Profiled with immunoSEQ multiplex PCR; TCRdb holds only in-frame clones, not every one. The repertoire consists of about 120,000 clones, with 85% to 90% occurring once and the leading ten covering about 1%. V gene TRBV9 combines with J gene TRBJ1-3, with D maybe TRBD1 (5 bases). Material for sequencing was PBMCs. The receptor was derived from a woman in her forties or fifties with colorectal cancer. The CDR3 loop is CASSDNRPAGNTIYF. The CDR3 region has the DNA TGTGCCAGCTCTGACAACAGGCCTGCAGGAAACACCATATATTTT.